The rows below give T cell receptor beta chains drawn from one sample of a study of identical twins. TCRdb redid the calling of the 5' RACE reads with MiXCR, one entry per CDR3 protein. Of some 710,000 distinct CDR3 sequences in the sample, over 5% are singletons; the top ten hold 1.5% to 2%. The sequenced material came from naive T cells sorted from blood. Source of these receptors: a man younger than 35 in good health. CDR3s include the opening cysteine and the closing phenylalanine or tryptophan. The D gene is left open where the match is weak.

15,.,TRBV25-1,TRBJ2-3,CASSEITRGSDTQYF
15,TRBD1,TRBV7-7,TRBJ2-5,CASSLGTGLLETQYF
12,.,TRBV20-1,TRBJ1-2,CSAREGAHGYTF
14,TRBD2,TRBV20-1,TRBJ2-1,CSAIGRERYNEQFF
15,.,TRBV5-6,TRBJ2-3,CASSLEARGTDTQYF
15,TRBD1,TRBV7-9,TRBJ2-3,CASSSRDRGTDTQYF
13,.,TRBV20-1,TRBJ2-4,CSAPERVSNIQYF
13,TRBD2,TRBV19,TRBJ2-2,CASAGGLAGELFF
16,TRBD1,TRBV7-9,TRBJ2-1,CASSFITGDSYNEQFF
16,TRBD1,TRBV30,TRBJ2-1,CAWSHPGGQSYNEQFF
14,.,TRBV15,TRBJ2-3,CATSSRPSTDTQYF
14,TRBD2,TRBV20-1,TRBJ2-5,CSATLAGGEETQYF
15,.,TRBV27,TRBJ1-1,CASSLADTRNTEAFF
12,.,TRBV3-1,TRBJ1-1,CAVRTAGTEAFF
13,TRBD1,TRBV24-1,TRBJ1-1,CATSDDRGTEAFF
12,.,TRBV6-5,TRBJ2-1,CASSYSRTEQFF
15,.,TRBV15,TRBJ1-5,CATSRDGGLGQPQHF
16,TRBD2,TRBV5-6,TRBJ2-1,CASSEETSGSKNEQFF
15,.,TRBV24-1,TRBJ2-1,CATSGRGGADNEQFF
16,TRBD2,TRBV20-1,TRBJ2-1,CSASASGRRLVGEQFF
16,.,TRBV5-1,TRBJ2-1,CASNRESGSSYNEQFF
18,.,TRBV7-3,TRBJ2-1,CASSRGRIRGVGDNEQFF
11,.,TRBV11-2,TRBJ2-1,CASSLGGVLFF
15,.,TRBV3-1,TRBJ2-1,CASSQVGVSYNEQFF
16,TRBD1,TRBV5-1,TRBJ2-3,CASSRPGQGVTDTQYF
15,TRBD1,TRBV3-1,TRBJ1-1,CASSPPTGLNTEAFF
16,TRBD2,TRBV27,TRBJ2-3,CASSFYGRSGTDTQYF
15,TRBD1,TRBV12-3/TRBV12-4,TRBJ2-2,CASSSTGGASGELFF
12,.,TRBV5-1,TRBJ2-1,CASSRTDNEQFF
15,.,TRBV29-1,TRBJ1-1,CSVPPSGAVNTEAFF
14,.,TRBV5-1,TRBJ2-5,CASSFRTVQETQYF
14,TRBD1,TRBV12-3/TRBV12-4,TRBJ1-2,CASRGTGVTYGYTF
14,.,TRBV28,TRBJ2-7,CASQSLEESYEQYF
18,TRBD2,TRBV11-1,TRBJ2-3,CASSPRRATSGGTDTQYF
14,.,TRBV3-1,TRBJ2-4,CASSQAGERNIQYF
17,.,TRBV7-7,TRBJ2-1,CASSPGVGSSSYNEQFF
15,TRBD2,TRBV12-3/TRBV12-4,TRBJ2-1,CASRVAGVTYNEQFF
13,TRBD1,TRBV25-1,TRBJ2-4,CASSRTGGNIQYF
17,.,TRBV6-5,TRBJ2-5,CASSYSIEIGSQETQYF
17,.,TRBV12-3/TRBV12-4,TRBJ2-1,CASSFYTSTNLENEQFF
12,.,TRBV18,TRBJ2-7,CASSLIDYEQYF
14,TRBD1,TRBV7-2,TRBJ1-1,CASSSPGQVPEAFF
13,.,TRBV18,TRBJ2-4,CASSPDSGNIQYF
20,.,TRBV11-1,TRBJ2-4,CASSLGAIQGKDLAKNIQYF
14,.,TRBV10-3,TRBJ2-2,CAISSSSNTGELFF
14,.,TRBV11-2,TRBJ2-2,CASSPRWGSGELFF
17,.,TRBV6-2/TRBV6-3,TRBJ2-4,CASSYFMTALAKNIQYF
16,TRBD1,TRBV7-9,TRBJ2-5,CASTSSAVGQQETQYF
16,TRBD2,TRBV4-3,TRBJ2-3,CASSQEPSIAGLTQYF
13,.,TRBV4-1,TRBJ2-1,CASSQEKYNEQFF
13,.,TRBV20-1,TRBJ2-4,CSATLPGPGIQYF
14,TRBD2,TRBV5-1,TRBJ2-3,CASWTSGTTDTQYF
14,.,TRBV29-1,TRBJ2-1,CSVEQNTVDNEQFF
14,.,TRBV7-2,TRBJ2-2,CASSLAVNTGELFF
11,.,TRBV30,TRBJ2-2,CAHPRAGELFF
13,.,TRBV5-1,TRBJ2-2,CASSLKHTGELFF
15,.,TRBV12-3/TRBV12-4,TRBJ1-5,CASSLAPEGRGPQHF